A single sample is the source of the 27 T cell receptor beta chains below, sequenced in a study of T cell responses to AZD1222 COVID-19 vaccine. Assay used: immunoSEQ multiplex PCR; TCRdb lists only in-frame clones, some missing. The profile shows some 130,000 clones, just over 90% of them singletons. Here the sequenced sample was peripheral blood, taken 28 days after the second AZD1222 dose. All receptors derive from an adult who received the AZD1222 COVID-19 vaccine.

The chain carries TRBV4-1 and TRBJ2-3, with 12 nucleotides matching TRBD2. Germline lookup yields CDR1 MGHRA and CDR2 YSYEKL. V lost 4 bases, J lost 2 bases, and 4 bases stayed unmatched. The CDR3 has 16 residues. CDR3 DNA sequence: TGCGCCAGCAGCCCGGGACTAGCGGGCAACACAGATACGCAGTATTTT. It translates to CASSPGLAGNTDTQYF.

Note on this clone: Other DNA sequences in the sample encode the same CDR3. J is TRBJ2-1 and V is TRBV9; 11 bases align to TRBD2. After removal of 0 bases from V and 4 bases from J, the junction contained 0 bases not matched to a gene. The germline CDR1 and CDR2 sequences are SGDLS and YYNGEE. This CDR3 has 15 amino acids. CDR3 sequence: CASSVGLAGYNEQFF. CDR3 coding DNA: TGTGCCAGCAGCGTAGGACTAGCGGGGTACAATGAGCAGTTCTTC.

This clone was recorded a few times. The chain links TRBV18 to TRBJ1-6, with 7 bases aligning to TRBD1. Germline assignment: CDR1 KGHSH and CDR2 LQKENI. J was trimmed by 13 bases and V by 3 bases; bases with no gene match: 15. The CDR3 is 16 amino acids. The CDR3 loop reads CASSPPPGQRVGPLHF. The DNA of the CDR3 is TGTGCCAGCTCACCCCCGCCGGGACAGCGCGTAGGCCCCCTCCACTTT.

V is TRBV6-5 and J is TRBJ1-2; no clear D gene. Germline V gives CDR1 MNHEY, CDR2 SVGAGI. Trimming left V 0 bases short and J 4 bases short, with 9 bases between. This CDR3 spans 14 amino acids. CDR3 nucleotides: TGTGCCAGCAGTTACTCGACAACCCTCTATGGCTACACCTTC. This encodes CASSYSTTLYGYTF.

V is TRBV5-5 and J is TRBJ2-5, with D maybe TRBD1 (5 bases). The CDR3 has 14 residues. The V end was cut by 0 bases, the J end by 2 bases, with 8 bases between. CDR1 SGHKS and CDR2 YYEKEE come from the germline V gene (reference sequence). The CDR3 nucleotides are TGTGCCAGCAGCTTGGTTCCAGGGCAAGAGACCCAGTACTTC. Translated: CASSLVPGQETQYF.

The chain couples TRBV2 to TRBJ1-1; no firm D call. V lost 4 bases to trimming and J lost 4 bases, with 13 bases between them. Germline values: CDR1 SNHLY, CDR2 FYNNEI. CDR3 length equals 14 residues. CDR3 region: CASSARVRLTEAFF. In DNA form, the CDR3 reads TGTGCCAGCAGTGCAAGGGTGAGGCTCACTGAAGCTTTCTTT.

The table lists this clone with a few counts. The V and J genes are TRBV5-1 and TRBJ2-2; 9 positions match TRBD1. With V trimmed by 0 bases and J by 6 bases, 9 bases remained unmatched. Germline V CDR1 and CDR2: SGHRS, YFSETQ. This CDR3 region has 17 residues. CDR3 in DNA: TGCGCCAGCAGCTTGGCCCGAACAGGGGGCGCGTCCGGGGAGCTGTTTTTT. This gives the protein CASSLARTGGASGELFF.

V usage is TRBV12-3 or TRBV12-4 and J usage is TRBJ2-2; D unresolved. This CDR3 has 12 residues. Trimming removed 10 bases at V and 4 bases at J, with 10 bases between. The CDR3 sequence: CATMGFTGELFF. CDR3 in DNA: TGTGCCACCATGGGGTTCACCGGGGAGCTGTTTTTT.

The chain uses TRBV24-1 and TRBJ1-1; D perhaps matches TRBD1 (6 bases). V was clipped by 10 bases and J by 1 base, with 30 bases between them. This CDR3 is 19 amino acids long. Germline CDR1 and CDR2: KGHDR and SFDVKD. CDR3 coding DNA: TGTGCCACGCGGCCGGGACACCGGCATTTTGGGGGTCGGAACACTGAAGCTTTCTTT. Its translation: CATRPGHRHFGGRNTEAFF.

V gene TRBV28 combines with J gene TRBJ2-6; 7 bases line up with TRBD1. Germline values: CDR1 MDHEN, CDR2 SYDVKM. V shed 3 bases and J 1 base; nucleotides not matched to a gene: 9. The CDR3 length is 18 residues. The CDR3 loop reads CASSFDRVKLSGANVLTF. Here the CDR3 DNA reads TGTGCCAGCAGTTTCGACAGGGTAAAATTGTCTGGGGCCAACGTCCTGACTTTC. The variable domain in full, completed from reference TRBV28 and TRBJ2-6, reads DVKVTQSSRYLVKRTGEKVFLECVQDMDHENMFWYRQDPGLGLRLIYFSYDVKMKEKGDIPEGYSVSREKKERFSLILESASTNQTSMYLCASSFDRVKLSGANVLTFGAGSRLTVL.

The V call is TRBV24-1, the J call TRBJ2-1; 8 nucleotides align to TRBD1. Germline CDR1 reads KGHDR; CDR2 reads SFDVKD. V shed 5 bases, J shed 0 bases, and the junction held 8 bases outside the gene matches. The CDR3 is 17 residues long. The CDR3 DNA reads as TGTGCCACCAGTGGGGGGACAGGACTAAGCTCCTACAATGAGCAGTTCTTC. Translating gives CATSGGTGLSSYNEQFF.

J is TRBJ1-1 and V is TRBV2; TRBD1 matches at 7 bases. The CDR3 loop spans 13 amino acids. After removal of 7 bases from V and 5 bases from J, the junction contained 7 bases not matched to a gene. Per the germline V gene, CDR1 is SNHLY and CDR2 is FYNNEI. In DNA, the CDR3 is TGTGCCAGCAACGCACAGGGGTGGACTGAAGCTTTCTTT. Translated, it gives CASNAQGWTEAFF.

The gene calls are TRBV12-3 or TRBV12-4 and TRBJ2-4, with D possibly being TRBD2 (6 bases). Trimming stripped 7 bases from V and 4 bases from J, with 11 bases between. This CDR3 is 13 amino acids long. CDR3 DNA: TGTGCCAGCACTAGCGTCCCAAAAAACATTCAGTACTTC. This codes for CASTSVPKNIQYF.

CDR3 region: CASRQRGREAFF. CDR3 bases: TGCGCCAGCAGACAGAGGGGCAGGGAAGCTTTCTTT. The chain uses TRBV5-1 and TRBJ1-1, with D possibly being TRBD1 (5 bases). The CDR3 extends over 12 amino acids. CDR1 SGHRS and CDR2 YFSETQ come from the germline V gene. Deletions cut 5 bases from V and 8 bases from J, with 13 bases between. The variable domain in full, with the rest retrieved from reference TRBV5-1 and TRBJ1-1, is KAGVTQTPRYLIKTRGQQVTLSCSPISGHRSVSWYQQTPGQGLQFLFEYFSETQRNKGNFPGRFSGRQFSNSRSEMNVSTLELGDSALYLCASRQRGREAFFGQGTRLTVV.

The rearrangement links TRBV19 to TRBJ2-3; D gene uncertain. The V gene lost 9 bases and the J gene lost 2 bases, with 12 bases spanning the gap. Per germline, CDR1 LNHDA and CDR2 SQIVND (reference sequence). CDR3 length: 13 amino acids. The CDR3 region has the DNA TGTGCCAGCGCGGACCTCTTCACAGATACGCAGTATTTT. As protein: CASADLFTDTQYF.

This chain links TRBV28 with TRBJ1-1, with 8 bases lining up with TRBD1. Germline V gene sequence: CDR1 MDHEN, CDR2 SYDVKM. This CDR3 region has 17 residues. The ends lost 0 bases at V and 5 bases at J; junction bases unmatched: 11. CDR3 sequence reads: CASSLWIPDRGGTEAFF. In nucleotides, the CDR3 is TGTGCCAGCAGTTTATGGATCCCCGACAGGGGTGGTACTGAAGCTTTCTTT.

The rearrangement uses TRBV5-4 and TRBJ2-1, with a tentative D call TRBD1 (6 bases). Germline loops: CDR1 SGHNT, CDR2 YYREEE (reference sequence). The V end was cut by 1 base, the J end by 1 base, with 6 bases between. The length of the CDR3 is 14 residues. The CDR3 loop is CASSLRGSYNEQFF. CDR3 DNA sequence: TGTGCCAGCAGCTTGAGGGGGTCCTACAATGAGCAGTTCTTC.

This chain joins TRBV10-3 and TRBJ2-3, with D unclear. CDR1 is ENHRY, CDR2 SYGVKD, per germline. With 1 base removed from V and 0 bases from J, the gap between germline ends came to 11 bases. The CDR3 spans 16 residues. CDR3 nucleotide sequence: TGTGCCATCAGTGAGTTACAGCGAACTAGCACAGATACGCAGTATTTT. It is translated as CAISELQRTSTDTQYF.

The chain uses TRBV3-1 (or the pseudogene TRBV3-2) and TRBJ1-4; 7 nucleotides agree with TRBD1. Trimming cost V 0 bases and J 4 bases; bases outside gene matches: 23. The CDR3 totals 22 residues. In germline, CDR1 is LGHDT, CDR2 YNNKEL (reference sequence). The CDR3 sequence is CASSQDHFVDRHLPRINEKLFF. The DNA for the CDR3 is TGTGCCAGCAGCCAAGATCACTTCGTGGACAGGCACCTTCCTCGGATTAATGAAAAACTGTTTTTT.

This chain joins TRBV13 and TRBJ2-1, with 7 bases lining up with TRBD2. V dropped 4 bases and J dropped 2; count of bases not matched to a gene: 5. The germline CDR1 and CDR2 sequences are PRHDT and FYEKMQ (reference sequence). The CDR3 is 15 amino acids. CDR3 DNA sequence: TGTGCCAGCAGCTCCTCGGGACTACCCTACAATGAGCAGTTCTTC. It yields the protein CASSSSGLPYNEQFF.

The rearrangement joins TRBV3-1 (or the pseudogene TRBV3-2) to TRBJ2-2; tentative D call: TRBD2 (6 bases). In germline, CDR1 is LGHDT, CDR2 YNNKEL (reference sequence). This CDR3 contains 16 residues. With 4 bases removed from V and 0 bases from J, the gap between germline ends came to 12 bases. For the CDR3, the DNA is TGTGCCAGCAGCCGGGCCGGACTAACGAACACCGGGGAGCTGTTTTTT. It translates to CASSRAGLTNTGELFF.

The chain combines TRBV19 with TRBJ2-6; D gene uncertain. This CDR3 is 14 amino acids long. The V and J ends lost 8 bases and 6 bases respectively, with 14 bases between them. From germline, CDR1 is LNHDA and CDR2 SQIVND (reference sequence). The CDR3 region is CASLGSYKANVLTF. The CDR3 bases are TGTGCCAGTCTCGGCTCCTACAAGGCCAACGTCCTGACTTTC.

The rearrangement joins TRBV6-5 to TRBJ2-3; D gene unclear. The CDR3 contains 13 residues. CDR1 is MNHEY and CDR2 is SVGAGI in the germline V gene. V lost 8 bases and J lost 1, with 10 bases in between. CDR3 sequence (DNA): TGTGCCAGCTGCCCTGGACGCACAGATACGCAGTATTTT. It translates to CASCPGRTDTQYF.

The genes are TRBV6-6 and TRBJ2-2; the match to TRBD2 covers 16 bases. CDR3 length equals 21 residues. V shed 5 bases and J 2 bases; nucleotides not matched to a gene: 14. Germline V gives CDR1 MNHNY, CDR2 SVGAGI (reference sequence). The CDR3 nucleotides read TGTGCCAGCAGTCCCCCGGGACTAGCGGGAGGGCCGGTCATAAACACCGGGGAGCTGTTTTTT. Amino acids: CASSPPGLAGGPVINTGELFF.

The rearrangement joins TRBV5-4 to TRBJ2-1, with 7 bases that match TRBD2. Trimming took 1 base from V and 9 from J; bases not matched to a gene: 7. CDR3 size: 14 residues. Germline V CDR1 and CDR2: SGHNT, YYREEE (reference sequence). The CDR3 nucleotides read TGTGCCAGCAGCTTGTACGGGAGGAGCAGTGAGCAGTTCTTC. Its translation is CASSLYGRSSEQFF.

This chain links TRBV6-6 with TRBJ1-5; no reliable D call. CDR1 and CDR2 (germline): MNHNY, SVGAGI (reference sequence). Trimming cost V 0 bases and J 6 bases, with 9 bases left between them. The CDR3 runs to 14 residues. Written as DNA, the CDR3 is TGTGCCAGCAGTTACTCGAAGGTTAGTCAGCCCCAGCATTTT. It translates to CASSYSKVSQPQHF.

The chain's CDR3 is CASSLVVVYRTGHTGELFF. As DNA, the CDR3 is TGTGCCAGCAGCTTAGTTGTGGTTTACCGGACAGGGCACACCGGGGAGCTGTTTTTT. V gene TRBV7-9 combines with J gene TRBJ2-2; 8 nucleotides match TRBD1. Per germline, CDR1 SEHNR and CDR2 FQNEAQ (reference sequence). The CDR3 spans 19 residues. Losses at the gene ends were 1 base for V and 3 bases for J; bases not matched to a gene: 13.